This is a list of T cell receptor beta chains from one sample in a study of a mutant IDH1 vaccine in newly diagnosed glioma. The assay was immunoSEQ multiplex PCR, and TCRdb's table has in-frame clones only and misses some. The table has 40,000 to 45,000 clones, roughly 84% seen once. Their cognate antigens are unknown. Sequencing was performed on PBMCs, taken from a glioma patient whose treatment included an IDH1 peptide vaccine. The receptors derive from a woman in her forties or fifties with glioma. CDR3s include the opening cysteine and the closing phenylalanine or tryptophan. The D gene is left open where the match is weak. The listing skips clone size in some rows; elsewhere it reads once, few, many or a size class.

CDR3nt	CDR3aa	j_gene	abundance	d_gene	v_gene
TGTGCCAGCAGGGAATCAGCCGGGGGCGCGGGCTACACCTTC	CASRESAGGAGYTF	TRBJ1-2	-	-	TRBV25-1
TGTGCCAGCTCACCAGGGGAACAAGAGACCCAGTACTTC	CASSPGEQETQYF	TRBJ2-5	-	-	TRBV18
TGTGCCAGCAGCCAGTCCTATGGACAGGGGTTTTCACCCCTCCACTTT	CASSQSYGQGFSPLHF	TRBJ1-6	-	TRBD1	TRBV4-2
TGTGCCTGGGCCCGGGACCGCCTCATCTATGGCTACACCTTC	CAWARDRLIYGYTF	TRBJ1-2	-	-	TRBV30
TGTGCCAGCAGTTACTCTTTCGAACAGGGCTATGGCTACACCTTC	CASSYSFEQGYGYTF	TRBJ1-2	-	-	TRBV6-5
TGTGCCAGTGACAGGGGGACGGCAGATACGCAGTATTTT	CASDRGTADTQYF	TRBJ2-3	-	TRBD1	TRBV19
TGTGCCAGCAGTTTTTCGACTGAAGCTTTCTTT	CASSFSTEAFF	TRBJ1-1	-	-	TRBV27
TGCGCCAGCAGCGTCGACGGGACAGGGGGATATGGCTACACCTTC	CASSVDGTGGYGYTF	TRBJ1-2	once	TRBD1	TRBV5-1
TGTGCCAGTCGGTGGATGAACACTGAAGCTTTCTTT	CASRWMNTEAFF	TRBJ1-1	-	-	TRBV7-9
TGTGCCAGCAGCGCTCATCCGAACACTGAAGCTTTCTTT	CASSAHPNTEAFF	TRBJ1-1	few	-	TRBV7-2